Described below is a single T cell receptor beta chain sequence and its context. The target of this receptor is not known. Per-base qualities were not stored, and no clone one base away is much larger. The sample is drawn from a study of blood T cells in healthy people across ages (dated by TCRdb to between 2015 and 2016). Notes on the research overall: In model experiments, roughly one uniquely barcoded TCR beta cDNA molecule per two T cells was captured by template switching. For two donors (one aged 18 to 30 and one aged 80 or older), the study analyzed two additional independent replicas of 1 million unique cDNA reads from the same blood draw. Donors were grouped into four age groups: young (average 16 years), middle-aged (about 40), aged (about 59) and long-lived (82). To avoid experimental bias, donors of different ages were distributed randomly across sequencing lanes. Using deep sequencing normalized with unique cDNA molecular identifiers, the study measured how TCR beta repertoire diversity changes with age. Paper-wide results and their limitations: A strong correlation was found between observed TCR beta diversity and the percentage of naive T cells measured by flow cytometry. Donor CMV infection status was unknown, potentially confounding age-related changes in expanded clonotypes. Bulk unsorted PBMC profiling prevented conclusive comparison of naive and antigen-experienced compartments. The long-lived group showed more naive CD4+ T cells, fewer expanded clones and increased TCR diversity than the aged group, suggesting age selection. As age increased, observed TCR beta diversity per million T cells dropped in a roughly linear way, and a significant reduction was already evident by age 40. Estimates of total diversity based on one million sequenced T cells were regarded as lower bounds and as underestimates.

The V and J ends are trimmed by 4 bases and 5 bases, leaving 8 bases between them. CDR1 and CDR2 are read off the germline V gene as SQVTM and ANQGSEA. The CDR3 sequence holds 12 residues, the cysteine and phenylalanine included. Only CDR3 DNA remains: 36 bases, in frame from the first base. The 39 donors, aged about 6 to 95 years, were systemically healthy Caucasian individuals from Russia. About 10 milliliters of peripheral blood were collected from each donor into EDTA-treated Vacutainer tubes. Ficoll-Paque density-gradient centrifugation was used to isolate PBMCs, with at least 6.5 million obtained per sample. Total RNA, at least 6 micrograms per sample, was extracted from PBMCs with Trizol reagent. Naive CD45RAhigh/CD27high T cell percentages were measured by flow cytometry on a PBMC aliquot from every donor. Library preparation employed 5' RACE. This sample was sequenced with an Illumina HiSeq 2500. A second PCR of about 7 to 12 cycles was run with a J-beta primer mix and a sample-barcoded 5' primer. A template-switch 5' adaptor carrying 12 random nucleotides introduced a unique molecular identifier onto each TCR beta cDNA molecule. Each sample yielded at least 3 million CDR3-containing paired-end reads. First-strand cDNA was synthesized from all RNA with the Mint cDNA synthesis kit, primed by a TRBC-specific oligonucleotide. All cDNA was treated with uracil-DNA glycosylase and then went through a first 18-cycle PCR with the universal primers M1SS and BC2_uni_R. On the study's bioinformatics: Normalization of each sample was performed by random selection of 1 million high-quality reads, each carrying a distinct molecular identifier. Reads with shared molecular identifiers were discarded instead of being binned into consensus sequences. CDR3 identification, clonotype clustering and error correction used MiTCR with a Q25 quality threshold and the strictest error-elimination algorithm. Lower-bound total TCR beta diversity was estimated with a nonparametric unseen species model using Euler transformation. The public reads were quality trimmed at Q25 with fastp and then assembled into clones with MiXCR by TCRdb, keeping productive beta chains. Here each entry gathers all rows of one CDR3 protein and keeps the most common genes and DNA. For this entry, the V and J calls and clone size follow TCRdb and not the study's own pipeline. Counted in this sample were approximately 400,000 distinct CDR3 sequences; approximately 52% of them appeared once. Of the sample, under 65% falls within the top ten clones.

Specimen: blood. The sequence is built from TRBV29-1 and TRBJ1-4, with the D segment identity uncertain. This clonotype was obtained from a man between 60 and 75 years old in good health. The nucleotide sequence is given as TGCAGCGTTGGGAGACAAAATGAAAAACTGTTTTTT. The encoded protein is CSVGRQNEKLFF. Outside the CDR3, residues come from the reference TRBV29-1 and TRBJ1-4 proteins, so the full variable domain is: SAVISQKPSRDICQRGTSLTIQCQVDSQVTMMFWYRQQPGQSLTLIATANQGSEATYESGFVIDKFPISRPNLTFSTLTVSNMSPEDSSIYLCSVGRQNEKLFFGSGTQLSVL.